This TCR beta chain was found in a study of CD8+ T cells in alopecia areata. General observations from the study: Scalp repertoires also include resident alphabeta T cells from normal skin. Affected lesional scalp, above all in alopecia totalis/universalis, was more clonal than normal scalp. Tofacitinib significantly brought down scalp clonality and expanded CD8+ clones among top 100.

This clone showed up just a few times. Its specificity is unknown. Following extraction, RNA underwent reverse transcription to cDNA, which served as the sequencing template. Only in-frame clones appear in the TCRdb table, and some are missing; sequencing was by immunoSEQ multiplex PCR. The sample includes 80,000 to 100,000 clones, about 40% of them seen just once. From germline, CDR1 is MGHRA and CDR2 YSYEKL. CDR3 size: 15 residues. V was clipped by 0 bases and J by 2 bases; unmatched bases: 3. The treatment is: oral pan-JAK inhibitor, 5-10 mg twice daily. This receptor was identified in a human donor with alopecia areata. The gene calls are TRBV4-1 and TRBJ2-5; 7 bases match TRBD2. Sequenced material: CD8+ T cells sorted from blood, taken at week 24, from a patient treated with tofacitinib. This chain's CDR3 is CASSQEGRVQETQYF. In nucleotides, the CDR3 is TGCGCCAGCAGCCAAGAGGGGAGGGTTCAAGAGACCCAGTACTTC.